This T cell receptor beta chain was identified in a study of blood T cell repertoires in COVID-19. Some clones are missing from TCRdb's copy, which holds only in-frame ones; the method was immunoSEQ multiplex PCR. The data hold some 250,000 clones, with around 88% observed a single time. V was shortened by 3 bases and J by 2 bases, with 7 bases between the two germline ends. CDR3 length: 13 residues. Germline V CDR1 and CDR2: SGHRS, YFSETQ. Material for sequencing was PBMCs or T cells enriched from blood (not recorded which). This clonotype originated in a middle-aged woman with acute COVID-19. The V gene is TRBV5-1, the J gene TRBJ2-3, with D perhaps TRBD2 (5 bases). Here the CDR3 reads CASSSGYTDTQYF. The CDR3 region has the DNA TGCGCCAGCAGCTCGGGGTACACAGATACGCAGTATTTT.